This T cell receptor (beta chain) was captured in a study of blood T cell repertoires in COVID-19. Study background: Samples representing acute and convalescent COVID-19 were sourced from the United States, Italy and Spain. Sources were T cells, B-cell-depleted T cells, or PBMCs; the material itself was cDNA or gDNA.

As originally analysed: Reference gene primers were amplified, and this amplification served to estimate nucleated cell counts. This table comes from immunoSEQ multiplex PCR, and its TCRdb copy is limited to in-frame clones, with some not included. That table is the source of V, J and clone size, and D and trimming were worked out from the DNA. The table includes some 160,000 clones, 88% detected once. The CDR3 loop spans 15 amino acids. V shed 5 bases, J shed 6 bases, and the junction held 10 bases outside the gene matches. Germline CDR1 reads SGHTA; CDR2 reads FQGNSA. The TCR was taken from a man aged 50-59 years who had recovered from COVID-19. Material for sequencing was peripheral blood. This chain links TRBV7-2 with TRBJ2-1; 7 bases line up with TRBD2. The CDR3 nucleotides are TGTGCCAGCAGCGAAGCTGGACTAGTCACCAATGAGCAGTTCTTC. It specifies CASSEAGLVTNEQFF.